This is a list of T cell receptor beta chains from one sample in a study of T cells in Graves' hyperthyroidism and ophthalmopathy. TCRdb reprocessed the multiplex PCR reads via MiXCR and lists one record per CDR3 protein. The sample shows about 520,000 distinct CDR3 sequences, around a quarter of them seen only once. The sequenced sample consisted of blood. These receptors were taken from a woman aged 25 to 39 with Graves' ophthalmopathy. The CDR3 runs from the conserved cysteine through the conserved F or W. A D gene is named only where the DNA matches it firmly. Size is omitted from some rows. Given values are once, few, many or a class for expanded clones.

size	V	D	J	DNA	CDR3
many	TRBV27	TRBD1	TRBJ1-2	TGTGCCAGCAGTTTAAAAGGGCAGGGGGGGAGTTATGGCTACACCTTC	CASSLKGQGGSYGYTF
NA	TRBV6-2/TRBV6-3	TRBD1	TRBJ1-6	TGTGCCAGCAGGTCGCCTGCACAGGGGCGAAATTCACCCCTCCACTTT	CASRSPAQGRNSPLHF
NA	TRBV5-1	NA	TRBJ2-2	TGCGCCAGCAGCTTGAGTAGCTCCACCGGGGAGCTGTTTTTT	CASSLSSSTGELFF
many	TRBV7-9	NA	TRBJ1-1	TGTGCCAGCAGCCCGATCCACAGGGTAGGGGCTGAAGCTTTCTTT	CASSPIHRVGAEAFF
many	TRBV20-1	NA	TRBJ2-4	TGCAGTGCTACCCTCGGGACCTACCTAAAAAACATTCAGTACTTC	CSATLGTYLKNIQYF
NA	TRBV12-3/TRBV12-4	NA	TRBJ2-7	TGTGCCAGCAACCCGGGTCGCAAACCATCCTACGAGCAGTACTTC	CASNPGRKPSYEQYF
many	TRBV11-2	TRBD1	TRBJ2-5	TGTGCCAGCAGCTTAACTCAGGGGGCCCCCCAAGAGACCCAGTACTTC	CASSLTQGAPQETQYF
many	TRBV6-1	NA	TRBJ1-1	TGTGCCAGCAGTGAGTGGGGACCGACGGGCACTGAAGCTTTCTTT	CASSEWGPTGTEAFF
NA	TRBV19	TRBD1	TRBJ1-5	TGTGCCAGTAGTATTGGGGACAGTCTTTCTCAGCCCCAGCATTTT	CASSIGDSLSQPQHF
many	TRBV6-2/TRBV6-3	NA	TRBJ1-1	TGTGCCAGCAGTAGCCACACGACGAACACTGAAGCTTTCTTT	CASSSHTTNTEAFF
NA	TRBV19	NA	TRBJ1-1	TGTGCCAGTAGTATCGGATCAGGGGCCACAAACACTGAAGCTTTCTTT	CASSIGSGATNTEAFF
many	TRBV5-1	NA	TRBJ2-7	TGCGCCAGCAGCCGCGGAGGGAGCTCCTACGAGCAGTACTTC	CASSRGGSSYEQYF
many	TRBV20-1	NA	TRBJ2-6	TGCAGTGCTAGAGGTTCATTGGGCTCTGGGGCCAACGTCCTGACTTTC	CSARGSLGSGANVLTF
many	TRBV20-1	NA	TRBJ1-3	TGCAGTGCTATGAGGTCAGACTCTGGAAACACCATATATTTT	CSAMRSDSGNTIYF
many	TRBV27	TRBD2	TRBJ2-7	TGTGCCAGCAGCAATATCCGACTAGCTCCCTACGAGCAGTACTTC	CASSNIRLAPYEQYF
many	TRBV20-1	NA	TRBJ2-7	TGCAGTGCCCACCCTGGCTTTCAGGCCTACGAGCAGTACTTC	CSAHPGFQAYEQYF
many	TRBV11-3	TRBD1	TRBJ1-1	TGTGCCAGCAGCTTAGGATTGGCGGTTGAGGACAGGGATTCGAACACTGAAGCTTTCTTT	CASSLGLAVEDRDSNTEAFF
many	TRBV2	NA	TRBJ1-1	TGTGCCAGCAGTGACTGGGTCCAGAACACTGAAGCTTTCTTT	CASSDWVQNTEAFF
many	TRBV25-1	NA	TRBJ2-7	TGTGCCAGCAGTGGATCCCTGAGAGGGCACGGCTACGAGCAGTACTTC	CASSGSLRGHGYEQYF
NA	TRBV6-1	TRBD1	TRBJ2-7	TGTGCCAGCAGTCGTACCCCGGGACAGGGGAACGAGCAGTACTTC	CASSRTPGQGNEQYF
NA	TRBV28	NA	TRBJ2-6	TGTGCCAGCAGTTCTCATAACTCTGGGGCCAACGTCCTGACTTTC	CASSSHNSGANVLTF
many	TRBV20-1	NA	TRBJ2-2	TGCAGTGCTCCGGCCACGAACACCGGGGAGCTGTTTTTT	CSAPATNTGELFF